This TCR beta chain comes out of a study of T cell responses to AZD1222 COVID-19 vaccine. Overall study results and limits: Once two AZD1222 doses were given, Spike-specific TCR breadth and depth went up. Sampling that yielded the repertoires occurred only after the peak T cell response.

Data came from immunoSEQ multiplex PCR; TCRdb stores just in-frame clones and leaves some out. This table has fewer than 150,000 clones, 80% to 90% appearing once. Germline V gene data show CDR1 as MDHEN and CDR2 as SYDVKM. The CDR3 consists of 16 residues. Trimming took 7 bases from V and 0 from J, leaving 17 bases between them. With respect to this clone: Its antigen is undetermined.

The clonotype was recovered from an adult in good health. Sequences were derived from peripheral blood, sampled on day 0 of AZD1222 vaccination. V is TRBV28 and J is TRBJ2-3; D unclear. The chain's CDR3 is CASTTPAVVSTDTQYF. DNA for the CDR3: TGTGCCAGCACCACCCCGGCCGTAGTTAGCACAGATACGCAGTATTTT.